Listed here are 22 T cell receptor beta chains from one sample, sequenced in a study of beta chain features in type 1 diabetes. General observations from the study: Among patients with Type 1 diabetes, TCRB CDR3s were moderately but significantly shorter in every one of the four CD4+ subsets.

Of the isolated RNA, all was reverse transcribed, and so the sequenced material was expressed TCRB transcripts. TCRdb's copy holds only in-frame clones and misses some; the assay was immunoSEQ multiplex PCR. This sample has some 250,000 clones, with more than 11% found just once. The antigens of these receptors remain unknown. Sample: naive CD4+ T cells from blood. These receptors came from a man aged 25-40 years with type 1 diabetes.

A few counts support this clone. The V gene is TRBV4-1, the J gene TRBJ1-5; 9 bases align to TRBD1. The length of the CDR3 is 15 residues. V trimming: 4 bases; J trimming: 6 bases; junction bases outside the gene matches: 7. Germline V gene data show CDR1 as MGHRA and CDR2 as YSYEKL. The CDR3 DNA sequence: TGCGCCAGCAGCCTCCGGGACAGGGATACTCAGCCCCAGCATTTT. This codes for CASSLRDRDTQPQHF.

V and J are TRBV6-5 and TRBJ1-5, with TRBD1 matching 7 bases. CDR1 and CDR2 (germline): MNHEY, SVGAGI. The CDR3 is 13 amino acids. Unmatched junction bases numbered 7, after V lost 9 bases and J lost 5 bases. CDR3 sequence (DNA): TGTGCCAGTCGACAGGGACGGGATCAGCCCCAGCATTTT. It translates to CASRQGRDQPQHF.

The table lists this clone with a few counts. J is TRBJ2-5 and V is TRBV30; TRBD1 is a possible D gene (5 bases). Germline V gene sequence: CDR1 GTSNPN, CDR2 SVGIG (reference sequence). V gave up 0 bases and J gave up 2 bases, with 10 bases separating them. CDR3 length: 14 residues. CDR3 DNA sequence: TGTGCCTGGAGTGTAGGACACGTGCAAGAGACCCAGTACTTC. Residues: CAWSVGHVQETQYF. The whole variable domain, remainder taken from reference TRBV30 and TRBJ2-5, is SQTIHQWPATLVQPVGSPLSLECTVEGTSNPNLYWYRQAAGRGLQLLFYSVGIGQISSEVPQNLSASRPQDRQFILSSKKLLLSDSGFYLCAWSVGHVQETQYFGPGTRLLVL.

V is TRBV5-1 and J is TRBJ1-5; D perhaps matches TRBD1 (5 bases). V gave up 4 bases and J gave up 1 base, with 12 bases separating them. There are 15 residues in the CDR3. From germline, CDR1 is SGHRS and CDR2 YFSETQ. The DNA for the CDR3 is TGCGCCAGCAGCATATCCGACAGCAGCAATCAGCCCCAGCATTTT. Its protein product is CASSISDSSNQPQHF.

The V and J genes are TRBV6-5 and TRBJ1-4; 8 bases fit TRBD1. CDR1 and CDR2 (germline): MNHEY, SVGAGI. The CDR3 is 15 residues long. The J segment lost 1 base and the V segment lost 4 bases, leaving 2 bases of the junction unmatched. CDR3 sequence: CASSSTGGTNEKLFF. The CDR3 DNA follows: TGTGCCAGCAGTTCTACAGGGGGAACTAATGAAAAACTGTTTTTT.

This clone has just a few counts. The chain joins TRBV19 to TRBJ2-7, with D tentatively TRBD1 (6 bases). The germline CDR1 and CDR2 sequences are LNHDA and SQIVND (reference sequence). The CDR3 runs to 13 residues. Trimming pared 5 bases from V and 2 bases from J, leaving 10 bases between. This CDR3 reads CASSPTGTYEQYF. The CDR3 bases are TGTGCCAGTAGTCCTACAGGGACCTACGAGCAGTACTTC.

This clone has more than one count but fewer than ten. V is TRBV21-1 and J is TRBJ2-7; TRBD2, the D gene given by the table, was not confirmed from the DNA. TRBV21-1 is a pseudogene locus. CDR3 size: 14 residues. The DNA of the CDR3 is TGTGCCAGCAGCCTAGCGGGAGGGCCCCACGAGCAGTACTTC. Translating gives CASSLAGGPHEQYF.

Remarks on this clone: A read error may produce the germline difference seen at one junction end. The chain recombines TRBV7-7 with TRBJ2-5, with D perhaps assigned TRBD1 or TRBD2 (6 bases each). The CDR3 has 14 residues. Germline lookup yields CDR1 SSHAT and CDR2 FNYEAQ (reference sequence). The CDR3 here is CASSLADRQETQYF. The CDR3 coding sequence is TGTGCTAGCAGCTTAGCGGACAGACAAGAGACCCAGTACTTC.

The chain couples TRBV6-1 to TRBJ1-2, with a possible D match to TRBD1 (5 bases). CDR3 size: 12 residues. Trimming took 6 bases from V and 2 from J, leaving 7 bases between them. Germline CDR1 reads MNHNS; CDR2 reads SASEGT. The CDR3 sequence is CASRPGNYGYTF. DNA of the CDR3: TGTGCCAGCAGGCCAGGGAACTATGGCTACACCTTC.

This clone has a handful of counts. This chain connects TRBV11-2 to TRBJ2-1, with TRBD1 matching 7 bases. V trimming: 0 bases; J trimming: 10 bases; junction bases outside the gene matches: 6. The CDR3 runs to 14 residues. Germline CDR1 reads SGHAT; CDR2 reads FQNNGV. The CDR3 loop is CASSLDGQAREQFF. The CDR3 nucleotides read TGTGCCAGCAGCTTAGATGGACAGGCACGGGAGCAGTTCTTC.

The genes are TRBV5-1 and TRBJ2-1; D is uncertain. The germline CDR1 and CDR2 sequences are SGHRS and YFSETQ. CDR3 size: 16 residues. Trimming stripped 0 bases from V and 2 bases from J, with 12 bases between. The CDR3: CASSLAESAPYNEQFF. As DNA, the CDR3 is TGCGCCAGCAGCTTGGCCGAGTCTGCCCCCTACAATGAGCAGTTCTTC.

This sequence joins TRBV6-4 and TRBJ2-2, with a weak D call TRBD1 (6 bases). The CDR3 sequence is 14 residues long. Trimming took off 3 bases at V and 3 bases at J, with 8 bases between the two ends. Germline CDR1 reads MRHNA; CDR2 reads SNTAGT. The CDR3 bases are TGTGCCAGCAGTGAAGAGGGGGACACCGGGGAGCTGTTTTTT. It encodes CASSEEGDTGELFF.

The J gene is TRBJ2-2, the V gene TRBV29-1; a weak D match, TRBD1 (6 bases). The CDR3 is made up of 13 amino acids. Trimming took off 7 bases at V and 8 bases at J, with 17 bases between the two ends. Germline CDR1 and CDR2: SQVTM and ANQGSEA. CDR3 coding DNA: TGCAGCGCCTGGAATGTACAGGGTGGGGAGCTGTTTTTT. Protein product: CSAWNVQGGELFF.

The chain's CDR3 is CSNPAPGGVPGNEQFF. CDR3 DNA sequence: TGCAGCAATCCCGCCCCAGGAGGGGTACCGGGCAATGAGCAGTTCTTC. This chain uses TRBV29-1 with TRBJ2-1; D might be TRBD2 (6 bases). V lost 8 bases and J lost 6, with 26 bases in between. Germline V lookup: CDR1 SQVTM, CDR2 ANQGSEA. The CDR3 is made up of 16 amino acids.

This clone occurred a few times. The CDR3 here is CASREQGKDYEQYF. CDR3 DNA: TGTGCCAGCAGAGAACAGGGGAAGGACTACGAGCAGTACTTC. The genes are TRBV5-6 and TRBJ2-7; TRBD1 aligns across 7 bases. The trim removed 5 bases at V and 3 bases at J, leaving 8 bases unmatched. CDR3 length: 14 amino acids. Germline V gene sequence: CDR1 SGHDT, CDR2 YYEEEE.

The rearrangement uses TRBV4-1 and TRBJ1-1, with 12 bases that match TRBD1. The germline V gene encodes CDR1 MGHRA and CDR2 YSYEKL. The CDR3 loop spans 18 amino acids. V shed 4 bases and J 2 bases; nucleotides not matched to a gene: 11. The CDR3 region is CASSRIPGQGARNTEAFF. CDR3 in DNA: TGCGCCAGCAGCCGAATTCCGGGACAGGGGGCAAGAAACACTGAAGCTTTCTTT.

This clone has only a few counts. The chain links TRBV2 to TRBJ1-2, with 12 nucleotides matching TRBD1. The V and J ends lost 7 bases and 4 bases, in that order; junction bases with no gene match: 7. Germline CDR1 reads SNHLY; CDR2 reads FYNNEI. The CDR3 is made up of 15 amino acids. CDR3 sequence: CASTEGQGAGYGYTF. DNA of the CDR3: TGTGCCAGCACCGAGGGACAGGGGGCCGGCTATGGCTACACCTTC.

V and J are TRBV19 and TRBJ2-7, with D hard to call. Between the trimmed V and J ends, which lost 4 bases and 3 bases, there was a span of 10 bases. CDR1 and CDR2 (germline): LNHDA, SQIVND (reference sequence). The CDR3 runs to 13 residues. CDR3 sequence: CASSNRHDYEQYF. The CDR3 DNA is TGTGCCAGTAGTAACAGACATGACTACGAGCAGTACTTC.

V and J are TRBV5-1 and TRBJ2-3, with D possibly TRBD1 on 5 matching bases. This CDR3 has 14 residues. V was clipped by 5 bases and J by 2 bases, with 12 bases between them. Germline CDR1 is SGHRS and CDR2 is YFSETQ. The CDR3 loop reads CASRLDGATDTQYF. CDR3 nucleotide sequence: TGCGCCAGCAGGCTAGATGGGGCCACAGATACGCAGTATTTT. Combining the CDR3 with reference TRBV5-1 and TRBJ2-3 gives the whole variable domain KAGVTQTPRYLIKTRGQQVTLSCSPISGHRSVSWYQQTPGQGLQFLFEYFSETQRNKGNFPGRFSGRQFSNSRSEMNVSTLELGDSALYLCASRLDGATDTQYFGPGTRLTVL.

This clone was detected a few times. The chain carries TRBV18 and TRBJ1-3; D not resolved. Germline CDR1 reads KGHSH; CDR2 reads LQKENI. The V end was cut by 2 bases, the J end by 0 bases, with 5 bases between. This CDR3 comprises 14 residues. The CDR3, as DNA: TGTGCCAGCTCACCAGGTAGCTCTGGAAACACCATATATTTT. Its protein product is CASSPGSSGNTIYF.

This rearrangement joins TRBV2 to TRBJ2-7, with a weak D call TRBD2 (5 bases). This CDR3 has 14 residues. V lost 7 bases, J lost 5 bases, and 18 bases lay in between. CDR1 SNHLY and CDR2 FYNNEI come from the germline V gene. This chain's CDR3 is CASMGNLAGNEQYF. CDR3 DNA: TGTGCCAGCATGGGGAACCTCGCCGGGAACGAGCAGTACTTC.

This clone was seen a few times. Other DNA sequences in the same sample also yield this CDR3. The CDR3 protein is CASSPGLDQETQYF. For the CDR3, the DNA is TGTGCCAGCTCACCCGGACTAGACCAAGAGACCCAGTACTTC. The chain combines TRBV18 with TRBJ2-5; 7 nucleotides align to TRBD2. The CDR3 extends over 14 amino acids. Germline trimming cut 3 bases from V and 0 bases from J; bases unmatched to any gene: 1. Germline values: CDR1 KGHSH, CDR2 LQKENI.